Described below is a single TCR beta chain sequence and its context. The antigen this receptor binds is unknown. Base qualities were left out, and no much larger clone turns up one base away. The sample originates from a study of T cell responses to AZD1222 COVID-19 vaccine (dated by TCRdb to the early 2020s). Broadly, across the study: AZD1222 recipients given second doses at about 4 weeks or at about 12 weeks were pooled, since spike-specific TCR depth and breadth were not found to differ between the two schedules. TCR sequencing covered 230 to 250 trial participants: 207 given two doses of AZD1222 and some 25 given two doses of MenACWY control vaccine. Enrollment into the trials was organized by age into subgroups of 18-55, 56-69 and 70-plus years, and those subgroups contained approximately 150, 30 and 60 TCR-sequenced participants, respectively. What the authors observed across the whole study: Vaccine-associated CD4 TCRs spanned the whole spike protein, with dominant responses in regions 160-218 and 743-854. Most participants were white British and females outnumbered males, and the authors suggested that clonal diversity may have been underestimated. Conclusions about previously exposed vaccinees are limited because only six or seven AZD1222 recipients were SARS-CoV-2 seropositive at baseline. Nearly half of unique spike-specific TCRs reportedly recognized epitopes outside regions mutated in the B.1.351 and B.1.1.7 variants. Because no samples from the day 14 peak response were available, repertoires could be characterized only after the peak T cell response. Spike-specific TCR breadth and depth rose significantly after two AZD1222 doses compared with day 0 and with MenACWY recipients. The 56-69-year group was small, and its depth increase did not reach significance, likely because of low power.

The CDR3 regions of human TCRbeta chains were analyzed by immunosequencing. Per the authors' processing: TCRs in the repertoires were compared against a reference library of SARS-CoV-2-specific TCRs that had been generated with the MIRA antigen-specificity platform. Breadth meant the fraction of unique TCRs that were SARS-CoV-2-associated, whereas depth meant the fraction of total T cells that were SARS-CoV-2-associated. Using the MIRA data, every spike-specific TCR was mapped to the spike region that the TCR reacted to and assigned to either a CD4 or a CD8 class. Log10-transformed breadth and depth values were compared by one-way ANOVA with Sidak's multiple comparisons tests. TCRdb took this table from immuneACCESS and kept in-frame rearrangements with V and J called. Such tables lack part of the clones; where checked against another copy, unresolved V genes explain under half of the gap, and the rest is unexplained. V, J and clone size were drawn from that table, and D and trimming were deduced from the DNA. Here the sample has around 250,000 clones; 80% to 95% occur a single time. The ten most abundant clones make up less than 0.6% of the sample.

The sample's time point label is to be understood as: baseline before first vaccination. The vaccinee samples were drawn from two UK trials, COV001 and COV002, one of which was a single-blind randomized controlled phase 2/3 trial testing AZD1222 (ChAdOx1 nCoV-19) in healthy adults. Trial participant PBMC samples were collected at day 0 and day 28 after the second dose for TCRbeta chain sequencing. V loses 0 bases at its end and J loses 4 bases; junction bases beyond the gene matches: 3. Its CDR3 holds 14 amino acids, cysteine through phenylalanine. Only the CDR3 region is kept as DNA, spanning 42 bases read in frame from base 1. For CDR1 and CDR2, the germline V gene lists SGHDT and YYEEEE.

The starting material was peripheral blood, obtained on day 0 of AZD1222 vaccination. The chain couples TRBV5-6 to TRBJ1-2, with 7 middle bases fitting TRBD1. The clonotype originates from an adult in good health. CDR3 sequence: CASSLEDRIYGYTF. The DNA sequence follows: TGTGCCAGCAGCTTGGAGGACAGGATCTATGGCTACACCTTC.